This T cell receptor beta chain was identified in a study of blood T cell repertoires in COVID-19. Method: immunoSEQ multiplex PCR; TCRdb's copy keeps in-frame clones and lacks some. The data contain around 65,000 clones, around 80% of them singletons. The CDR3 is made up of 14 amino acids. V dropped 3 bases and J dropped 5; count of bases not matched to a gene: 5. In germline, CDR1 is PRHDT, CDR2 FYEKMQ (reference sequence). This clone turned up a few times. This receptor was taken from a human donor in a cohort sampled during active COVID-19. The sequenced sample consisted of peripheral blood. The chain has TRBV13 and TRBJ2-5, with 8 bases aligning to TRBD1. In DNA form, the CDR3 reads TGTGCCAGCAGCTTGGACAGGGATCTGGAGACCCAGTACTTC. Protein sequence: CASSLDRDLETQYF.